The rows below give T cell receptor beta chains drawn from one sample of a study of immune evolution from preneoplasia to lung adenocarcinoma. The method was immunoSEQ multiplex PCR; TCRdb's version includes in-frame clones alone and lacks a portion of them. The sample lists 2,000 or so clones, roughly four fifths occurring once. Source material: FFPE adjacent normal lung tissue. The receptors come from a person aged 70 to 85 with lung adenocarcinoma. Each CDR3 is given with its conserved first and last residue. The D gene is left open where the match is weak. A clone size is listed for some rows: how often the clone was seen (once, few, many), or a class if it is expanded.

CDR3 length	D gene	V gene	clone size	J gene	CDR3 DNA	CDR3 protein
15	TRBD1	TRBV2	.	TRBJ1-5	TGTGCCAGCAGAGTAGGGGTGGACAGGAATCAGCCCCAGCATTTT	CASRVGVDRNQPQHF
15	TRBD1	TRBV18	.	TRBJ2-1	TGTGCCAGCTCACCTGAGGGGGCGGCCTACAATGAGCAGTTCTTC	CASSPEGAAYNEQFF
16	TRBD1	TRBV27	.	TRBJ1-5	TGTGCCAGCAGCCCCCGGACAGGGCCACACAATCAGCCCCAGCATTTT	CASSPRTGPHNQPQHF
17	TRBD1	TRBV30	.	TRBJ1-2	TGTGCCTGGAGTACCCTCCGGGACAGGGGAAGTAACTATGGCTACACCTTC	CAWSTLRDRGSNYGYTF
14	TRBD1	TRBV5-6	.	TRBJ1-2	TGTGCTAGCAGCCGACAGACAGGGGTACGTGGCTACACCTTC	CASSRQTGVRGYTF
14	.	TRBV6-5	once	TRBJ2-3	TGTGCCAGCAGCCCTACTTGGCGGCGACCTAAGCAGTATTTT	CASSPTWRRPKQYF
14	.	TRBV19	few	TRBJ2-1	TGTGCCAGTAGTATTGAGGTGAGGGGTACTGAGCAGTTCTTC	CASSIEVRGTEQFF
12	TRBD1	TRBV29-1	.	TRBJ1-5	TGCAGCGCCCGACAGGGGAATCAGCCCCAGCATTTT	CSARQGNQPQHF
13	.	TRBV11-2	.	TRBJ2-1	TGTGCCAGCAGCTTGAGTAGCCTCCATGAGCAGTTCTTC	CASSLSSLHEQFF
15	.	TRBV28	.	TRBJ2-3	TGTGCCAGCAGTTTTGGCGAGAACGGGCCAGATACGCAGTATTTT	CASSFGENGPDTQYF